The next 17 T cell receptor beta chains were all read from a single sample in a study of memory CD4+ T cells and cytomegalovirus serostatus (dated by TCRdb to about 2019). Single viable CD3+CD4+CD8-CD45RO+ cells were sorted as memory CD4+ T cells on a FACSAria II. The library came from the immunoSEQ multiplex PCR assay. TCRdb re-hosts the immuneACCESS table, in-frame sequences only. Its copies lack some clones; in the studies checked, an unresolved V gene accounts for under half of them, and the cause for the rest is not known. This sample lists tens of thousands of clones; 70% to 80% were detected once. Under 6% of the sample is taken by the ten largest. The sample was memory CD4+ T cells from blood. These receptors were obtained from an adult in good health and CMV-seropositive.

This chain connects TRBV12-5 to TRBJ2-1; 13 bases line up with TRBD2. Losses at the gene ends were 6 bases for V and 9 bases for J; bases not matched to a gene: 8. The V gene's germline CDR1 is LGHNT and CDR2 FRNRAP. This CDR3 has 15 residues. CDR3 amino acids: CASGVGLAGFGEQFF. CDR3 DNA: TGTGCTAGTGGGGTGGGACTAGCGGGGTTTGGTGAGCAGTTCTTC.

This chain links TRBV5-4 with TRBJ2-7, with D maybe TRBD1 (6 bases). The V end lost 1 base, the J end lost 1 base, and 12 bases lay between the germline ends. Germline loops: CDR1 SGHNT, CDR2 YYREEE (reference sequence). The CDR3 is made up of 15 amino acids. CDR3 amino acids: CASSLYQGRSYEQYF. The CDR3 DNA reads as TGTGCCAGCAGCTTGTATCAGGGGAGATCCTACGAGCAGTACTTC.

The chain combines TRBV19 with TRBJ1-2, with 8 bases fitting TRBD1. The CDR3 length is 16 residues. Germline CDR1 and CDR2: LNHDA and SQIVND (reference sequence). J was trimmed by 1 base and V by 4 bases; bases with no gene match: 8. Here the CDR3 reads CASSRQQGVINYGYTF. For the CDR3, the DNA is TGTGCCAGTAGTAGGCAACAGGGGGTCATTAACTATGGCTACACCTTC.

The chain is built from TRBV10-3 and TRBJ2-1; 7 positions agree with TRBD2. CDR3 length: 17 residues. The germline gives CDR1 ENHRY, CDR2 SYGVKD. Germline trimming cut 2 bases from V and 13 bases from J; bases unmatched to any gene: 20. DNA of the CDR3: TGTGCCATCAGTGAGGGGACTATGAAAACCGAAAGGCCCGGCCAGTTCTTC. Translated, it gives CAISEGTMKTERPGQFF.

The genes are TRBV18 and TRBJ1-1; perhaps TRBD1 as D (5 bases). The ends were cut back, 3 bases at V and 0 bases at J, with 11 bases in the middle. The CDR3 has 15 amino acids. Germline V lookup: CDR1 KGHSH, CDR2 LQKENI. The CDR3, as DNA: TGTGCCAGCTCACCCCGTCCAGGGCTGAACACTGAAGCTTTCTTT. Protein sequence: CASSPRPGLNTEAFF.

V is TRBV5-1 and J is TRBJ2-5, with 16 bases lining up with TRBD2. Germline loops: CDR1 SGHRS, CDR2 YFSETQ. The CDR3 is made up of 20 amino acids. V lost 4 bases to trimming and J lost 1 base; unmatched junction nucleotides: 13. This CDR3 is CASSHPGTSGGAGLQETQYF. CDR3 bases: TGCGCCAGCAGCCACCCCGGGACTAGCGGGGGGGCTGGTCTCCAAGAGACCCAGTACTTC.

This chain links TRBV7-9 with TRBJ1-4; D ambiguous. The V end was cut by 1 base, the J end by 4 bases, with 7 bases between. Germline CDR1 SEHNR, CDR2 FQNEAQ (reference sequence). This CDR3 spans 14 amino acids. CDR3 protein: CASSLEVNNEKLFF. CDR3 DNA sequence: TGTGCCAGCAGCTTAGAGGTCAATAATGAAAAACTGTTTTTT.

The CDR3 reads CASSSVQGLQPQHF. CDR3 bases: TGTGCCAGCAGTTCAGTTCAGGGGCTTCAGCCCCAGCATTTT. This chain uses TRBV28 with TRBJ1-5; D possibly corresponds to TRBD1 (6 bases). Germline V gene data show CDR1 as MDHEN and CDR2 as SYDVKM. Trimming removed 4 bases at V and 6 bases at J, with 13 bases between. The CDR3 runs to 14 residues.

The chain carries TRBV7-3 and TRBJ2-1; TRBD2 aligns across 8 bases. Trimming at V came to 4 bases and at J to 4 bases, leaving 6 bases not matched to a gene. The CDR3 has 15 residues. Germline-derived CDR1 and CDR2 are SGHTA and FQGTGA. The CDR3 sequence: CASSSYSGNYNEQFF. DNA for the CDR3: TGTGCCAGCAGCTCATATAGCGGGAATTACAATGAGCAGTTCTTC.

The gene calls are TRBV4-1 and TRBJ2-5; 7 nucleotides agree with TRBD1. Germline-derived CDR1 and CDR2 are MGHRA and YSYEKL. The junction had 6 bases not matched to a gene; V was cut back by 3 bases and J by 2 bases. The CDR3 sequence is 15 residues long. CDR3 loop: CASSQPRQGQETQYF. CDR3 DNA: TGCGCCAGCAGCCAGCCCCGACAGGGACAAGAGACCCAGTACTTC.

The chain employs TRBV6-6 and TRBJ1-6; 7 bases agree with TRBD1. The CDR3 spans 13 residues. V was pared by 5 bases and J by 8 bases, with 3 bases of the junction left unmatched. Germline V CDR1 and CDR2: MNHNY, SVGAGI (reference sequence). The CDR3 protein is CASSPDRDSPLHF. CDR3 sequence (DNA): TGTGCCAGCAGTCCAGACAGGGATTCACCCCTCCACTTT.

CDR3 residues: CASSLRVGDTEAFF. CDR3 nucleotides: TGCGCCAGCAGCCTAAGGGTGGGGGACACTGAAGCTTTCTTT. The chain joins TRBV4-1 to TRBJ1-1; D possibly corresponds to TRBD1 (5 bases). CDR3 size: 14 residues. CDR1 MGHRA and CDR2 YSYEKL come from the germline V gene. V lost 4 bases to trimming and J lost 3 bases, with 12 bases between them.

This chain joins TRBV19 and TRBJ1-5; tentative D call: TRBD1 (6 bases). The CDR3 loop spans 14 amino acids. V gave up 6 bases and J gave up 10 bases, with 19 bases separating them. Germline CDR1 LNHDA, CDR2 SQIVND (reference sequence). The CDR3 DNA follows: TGTGCCAGTAGACCGACAGGCAGGAATGGACCCCAGCATTTT. Its translation is CASRPTGRNGPQHF.

The gene calls are TRBV10-1 and TRBJ2-3; 12 positions match TRBD2. This CDR3 is 16 amino acids long. From germline, CDR1 is WNHNN and CDR2 SYGVQD (reference sequence). With V trimmed by 3 bases and J by 6 bases, 7 bases remained unmatched. The CDR3 region has the DNA TGCGCCAGCAGTGAAACTAGCGGGGGGAGATCGGATACGCAGTATTTT. It translates to CASSETSGGRSDTQYF.

CDR3 nucleotide sequence: TGCGCCAGCAGCTCCGGGACAGGGACTGAAGCTTTCTTT. Translated, it gives CASSSGTGTEAFF. The V and J genes are TRBV5-1 and TRBJ1-1; 9 bases match TRBD1. V shed 3 bases and J 5 bases; nucleotides not matched to a gene: 2. Germline assignment: CDR1 SGHRS and CDR2 YFSETQ. The length of the CDR3 is 13 residues.

The chain joins TRBV6-1 to TRBJ2-2; 8 nucleotides line up with TRBD2. V lost 7 bases, J lost 7 bases, and 8 bases stayed unmatched. Germline values: CDR1 MNHNS, CDR2 SASEGT. The CDR3 sequence is 14 residues long. CDR3 nucleotides: TGTGCCAGCACCCTTGGACTAGCTGTCGGGGAGCTGTTTTTT. Translation: CASTLGLAVGELFF.

The J gene is TRBJ2-7, the V gene TRBV5-4; TRBD1 matches at 9 bases. CDR3 length: 17 residues. Germline CDR1 reads SGHNT; CDR2 reads YYREEE (reference sequence). With 3 bases clipped from V and 3 bases from J, the junction kept 13 bases outside the gene matches. CDR3: CASSSATRRTGVYEQYF. The CDR3 bases are TGTGCCAGCAGCTCAGCTACACGAAGGACAGGGGTCTACGAGCAGTACTTC.